Listed here are 25 T cell receptor beta chains from one sample, sequenced in a study of T cells in Graves' hyperthyroidism and ophthalmopathy. It was RNA transcripts that yielded the amplified TCR beta CDR3 regions. When the TCR CDR3 underwent first-round RT-PCR, the HTBI primer set was used. In TCRdb, the multiplex PCR reads were re-called with MiXCR into one record per CDR3 protein. The table records 610,000 or so distinct CDR3 sequences, approximately 44% of them present only once. Sequenced: peripheral blood or thyroid tissue (not recorded which). These receptors originate from a young woman with Graves' hyperthyroidism.

On this clonotype itself: A much larger clone sits a single nucleotide away, making a read error possible. The chain recombines TRBV19 with TRBJ1-1, with TRBD1 matching 7 bases. This CDR3 spans 16 amino acids. Per germline, CDR1 LNHDA and CDR2 SQIVND (reference sequence). CDR3 nucleotides: TGTGCCAGTAGTACCCTCGGGACAGCTATGAACACTGAAGCTTCCTTT. Translating it yields CASSTLGTAMNTEASF.

The chain uses TRBV5-1 and TRBJ2-1; tentative D call: TRBD2 (6 bases). Germline-derived CDR1 and CDR2 are SGHRS and YFSETQ. Trimming shortened V by 1 base and J by 9 bases, and 20 bases separated the two germline ends. The CDR3 consists of 16 residues. CDR3 DNA sequence: TGCGCCAGCAGCTTGAGAACGGGAGTTATTAACAGTGAGCAGTTCTTC. Its translation is CASSLRTGVINSEQFF.

The chain couples TRBV6-5 to TRBJ1-2; 9 nucleotides agree with TRBD1. This CDR3 region has 15 residues. The junction had 8 bases not matched to a gene; V was cut back by 1 base and J by 8 bases. CDR1 is MNHEY, CDR2 SVGAGI, per germline. The CDR3 spells CASSYLGTGTGGYTF. The CDR3 nucleotides are TGTGCCAGCAGTTACTTAGGGACAGGGACGGGGGGCTACACCTTC.

The chain combines TRBV7-2 with TRBJ2-6; 10 nucleotides line up with TRBD1. The CDR3 runs to 16 residues. J lost 1 base, V lost 5 bases, and 2 bases had no gene match. Germline V gene lookup returns CDR1 SGHTA and CDR2 FQGNSA. The CDR3 is CASSRTGGSGANVLTF. CDR3 nucleotide sequence: TGTGCCAGCAGCAGGACAGGGGGATCTGGGGCCAACGTCCTGACTTTC.

Ten or more counts support this clonotype. This chain links TRBV24-1 with TRBJ2-5; 7 bases match TRBD1. CDR1 is KGHDR and CDR2 is SFDVKD in the germline V gene. The V gene end was trimmed by 4 bases and the J gene end by 2 bases; junction bases not matched to a gene: 15. This CDR3 contains 18 residues. The CDR3 coding sequence is TGTGCCACCAGTGAGTCCAGAACCGGGACAGACTGGCAAGAGACCCAGTACTTC. It encodes CATSESRTGTDWQETQYF.

This clonotype was recorded at least ten times. V usage is TRBV11-3 and J usage is TRBJ2-5; D possibly corresponds to TRBD1 (6 bases). Trimming took off 0 bases at V and 7 bases at J, with 12 bases between the two ends. The germline gives CDR1 SGHNT, CDR2 YENEEA. This CDR3 is built from 14 residues. In nucleotides, the CDR3 is TGTGCCAGCAGCTTAGAACAGGGTATCGGGACCCAGTACTTC. Protein product: CASSLEQGIGTQYF.

The CDR3 sequence is CASSLSAGGTYEQYF. The CDR3 DNA is TGTGCCAGCAGCTTATCAGCGGGAGGGACCTACGAGCAGTACTTC. This chain connects TRBV7-2 to TRBJ2-7; 10 bases map to TRBD2. CDR1 is SGHTA and CDR2 is FQGNSA in the germline V gene. Unmatched junction bases numbered 3, after V lost 2 bases and J lost 2 bases. This CDR3 has 15 amino acids. The variable domain in full, with the rest retrieved from reference TRBV7-2 and TRBJ2-7, is GAGVSQSPSNKVTEKGKDVELRCDPISGHTALYWYRQSLGQGLEFLIYFQGNSAPDKSGLPSDRFSAERTGGSVSTLTIQRTQQEDSAVYLCASSLSAGGTYEQYFGPGTRLTVT.

This clonotype showed up just once. This CDR3 is CATFQLGLNTEAFF. CDR3 bases: TGTGCCACTTTCCAATTAGGGTTGAACACTGAAGCTTTCTTT. The chain is built from TRBV14 and TRBJ1-1; no firm D call. The CDR3 spans 14 residues. Trimming took off 10 bases at V and 0 bases at J, with 15 bases between the two ends. The germline V gene encodes CDR1 SGHDN and CDR2 FVKESK. Full variable domain (remainder filled in from reference TRBV14 and TRBJ1-1): EAGVTQFPSHSVIEKGQTVTLRCDPISGHDNLYWYRRVMGKEIKFLLHFVKESKQDESGMPNNRFLAERTGGTYSTLKVQPAELEDSGVYFCATFQLGLNTEAFFGQGTRLTVV.

The V call is TRBV10-3, the J call TRBJ1-2; possible D gene TRBD1, 5 bases. Germline CDR1 reads ENHRY; CDR2 reads SYGVKD. V gave up 7 bases and J gave up 6 bases, with 18 bases separating them. This CDR3 is 14 amino acids long. CDR3 region: CAITGTPDQNGYTF. As DNA, the CDR3 is TGTGCCATCACCGGGACCCCGGACCAGAATGGCTACACCTTC.

This clonotype was seen many times. V usage is TRBV12-3 or TRBV12-4 and J usage is TRBJ2-7; a possible D gene is TRBD1 (5 bases). This CDR3 region has 15 residues. V was shortened by 7 bases and J by 2 bases, with 18 bases between the two germline ends. The CDR3 reads CASNNHQGPPYEQYF. In DNA form, the CDR3 reads TGTGCCAGCAATAACCACCAGGGTCCCCCCTACGAGCAGTACTTC.

This clonotype occurred many times. This chain joins TRBV3-1 and TRBJ2-7; TRBD2 aligns across 7 bases. Trimming cost V 5 bases and J 3 bases; bases outside gene matches: 10. This CDR3 region has 15 residues. Germline V gives CDR1 LGHDT, CDR2 YNNKEL (reference sequence). The DNA of the CDR3 is TGTGCCAGCAGCGGTCTTGGCGGCGGGGGCTACGAGCAGTACTTC. It specifies CASSGLGGGGYEQYF.

This clonotype was detected many times. V is TRBV2 and J is TRBJ1-2; D is unclear. Trimming pared 6 bases from V and 0 bases from J, leaving 11 bases between. Germline lookup yields CDR1 SNHLY and CDR2 FYNNEI. The CDR3 has 14 residues. This CDR3 reads CASSNQETNYGYTF. The CDR3 DNA reads as TGTGCCAGCAGCAATCAGGAAACTAACTATGGCTACACCTTC.

There are many counts of this clonotype. The chain employs TRBV25-1 and TRBJ2-5; 7 bases map to TRBD1. V lost 6 bases, J lost 5 bases, and 6 bases stayed unmatched. Germline CDR1 MGHDK, CDR2 SYGVNS. The length of the CDR3 is 13 residues. The CDR3 loop is CASSRDRVETQYF. CDR3 nucleotides: TGTGCCAGCAGCCGCGACAGGGTTGAGACCCAGTACTTC.

The chain joins TRBV6-5 to TRBJ1-2; D might be TRBD1 (6 bases). The CDR3 consists of 12 residues. Germline values: CDR1 MNHEY, CDR2 SVGAGI. V lost 2 bases to trimming and J lost 8 bases, with 9 bases between them. The CDR3 is CASSYPQGGYTF. For the CDR3, the DNA is TGTGCCAGCAGTTACCCACAGGGCGGCTACACCTTC.

As concerns this clonotype: One end of the junction varies from germline; a read error may be responsible. The genes are TRBV30 and TRBJ1-2; TRBD1 matches at 8 bases. The CDR3 has 13 residues. Germline V lookup: CDR1 GTSNPN, CDR2 SVGIG (reference sequence). CDR3: CAWRSDRVGGYAF. The CDR3 nucleotides are TGTGCCTGGAGGTCGGACAGGGTCGGGGGCTACGCCTTC.

The chain's CDR3 is CANRLAGDHEQFF. CDR3 in DNA: TGTGCCAACCGACTAGCGGGAGACCATGAGCAGTTCTTC. This chain connects TRBV7-9 to TRBJ2-7, with 12 positions matching TRBD2. The DNA end is more similar to TRBJ2-1, so the J call may be wrong. The CDR3 totals 13 residues. Germline V CDR1 and CDR2: SEHNR, FQNEAQ (reference sequence).

The chain combines TRBV29-1 with TRBJ2-1; D not certain. The CDR3 consists of 15 residues. Germline V CDR1 and CDR2: SQVTM, ANQGSEA. With 3 bases removed from V and 0 bases from J, the gap between germline ends came to 12 bases. This chain's CDR3 is CSVEGGRSSYNEQFF. The DNA for the CDR3 is TGCAGCGTTGAGGGCGGACGTAGCTCCTACAATGAGCAGTTCTTC.

The V gene is TRBV5-1, the J gene TRBJ1-1; D unresolved. Germline V gene sequence: CDR1 SGHRS, CDR2 YFSETQ. The CDR3 length is 16 residues. The V end was cut by 2 bases, the J end by 0 bases, with 14 bases between. CDR3 coding DNA: TGCGCCAGCAGCTTAGGACCCCTGGCTGTGAACACTGAAGCTTTCTTT. Its translation is CASSLGPLAVNTEAFF.

A remark on this clonotype: One end of the junction fails to match germline, which may point to a read error. This chain uses TRBV29-1 with TRBJ1-1; possible D gene TRBD1, 6 bases. The germline gives CDR1 SQVTM, CDR2 ANQGSEA. This CDR3 region has 13 residues. The chain's CDR3 is CSVLRGPNNEAFF. CDR3 DNA sequence: TGCAGCGTTCTACGGGGGCCAAACAATGAAGCTTTCTTT.

This clonotype has a handful of counts. This chain joins TRBV20-1 and TRBJ2-7; a weak D match, TRBD2 (6 bases). The CDR3 contains 13 residues. The germline V gene has CDR1 DFQATT and CDR2 SNEGSKA (reference sequence). Trimming shortened V by 6 bases and J by 5 bases, and 17 bases separated the two germline ends. The CDR3 region has the DNA TGCAGTGCACTGCGGGACTCCACCAACGAGCAGTACTTC. Translating gives CSALRDSTNEQYF.

In this sample, this clonotype turned up many times. The chain recombines TRBV19 with TRBJ2-7, with TRBD1 matching over 8 bases. In germline, CDR1 is LNHDA, CDR2 SQIVND (reference sequence). The length of the CDR3 is 13 residues. The V gene end was trimmed by 3 bases and the J gene end by 6 bases; junction bases not matched to a gene: 4. In DNA form, the CDR3 reads TGTGCCAGTAGTATCGACAGGGGTGGCGAGCAGTACTTC. Translation gives CASSIDRGGEQYF.

A word on this clonotype: Since a much larger clone is just one base distant, this may be a read error. The V gene is TRBV10-2, the J gene TRBJ2-7, with 10 bases that match TRBD1. CDR1 and CDR2 (germline): WSHSY, SAAADI. CDR3 size: 15 residues. J lost 6 bases, V lost 6 bases, and 11 bases had no gene match. CDR3 region: CASSSRGDRGLEQYF. In nucleotides, the CDR3 is TGCGCCAGCAGCAGCAGAGGGGACAGGGGCCTCGAGCAGTACTTC.

This clonotype appeared many times. The V gene is TRBV5-6, the J gene TRBJ1-2; 10 bases map to TRBD1. CDR3 length: 15 residues. Per the germline V gene, CDR1 is SGHDT and CDR2 is YYEEEE. The ends lost 4 bases at V and 7 bases at J; junction bases unmatched: 10. Here the CDR3 DNA reads TGTGCCAGCAGCATACGGGACAGGGGTTTGGGTGGCTACACCTTC. As protein: CASSIRDRGLGGYTF. The full variable domain, with the rest looked up from reference TRBV5-6 and TRBJ1-2, is DAGVTQSPTHLIKTRGQQVTLRCSPKSGHDTVSWYQQALGQGPQFIFQYYEEEERQRGNFPDRFSGHQFPNYSSELNVNALLLGDSALYLCASSIRDRGLGGYTFGSGTRLTVV.

This clonotype appeared many times. The chain links TRBV12-3 or TRBV12-4 to TRBJ1-2; 11 bases agree with TRBD1. The junction had 7 bases not matched to a gene; V was cut back by 6 bases and J by 7 bases. The CDR3 runs 14 residues. The CDR3 sequence is CASRADRGLTGYTF. As DNA, the CDR3 is TGTGCCAGCAGAGCGGACAGGGGGCTTACTGGCTACACCTTC.

Worth noting for this clonotype: A read error is possible here, since a much larger clone lies one base away. The chain has TRBV20-1 and TRBJ1-2; D is possibly TRBD1 (5 bases). This CDR3 comprises 14 residues. V lost 5 bases to trimming and J lost 2 bases, with 15 bases between them. Per germline, CDR1 DFQATT and CDR2 SNEGSKA (reference sequence). CDR3 DNA: TGCAGTGCTTCTAGGGGAGTTGCGAACTATGGCTACACCTTC. Protein: CSASRGVANYGYTF.